This TCR beta chain was found in a study of tumor-infiltrating lymphocytes in primary liver carcinoma. Background on the study: The cohort included men and women aged 30 to 69 years. The neoplasms were of stage T1-T3 N0M0, with dimensions of about 4.2 to 11 cm across. General observations from the study: Lesser overlap characterized tumor-adjacent and tumor-blood pairs relative to tumor region pairs.

This clonotype has just a few counts. Its antigen is still unknown. The V end lost 10 bases, the J end lost 6 bases, and 22 bases lay between the germline ends. The CDR3 sequence is 14 residues long. In germline, CDR1 is SGHKS, CDR2 YYEKEE (reference sequence). A primer matching the constant region was used to make TCR beta cDNA from 450 to 500 ng of total RNA. Libraries for TCR beta were built through three nested multiplex PCR rounds, which together made up a slightly modified ARM-PCR procedure. A C-beta reverse primer was combined with TRBV1-TRBV30 forward primers in the first two PCR rounds, and each round had around 11 cycles. TCRdb reprocessed the multiplex PCR reads with MiXCR, giving one entry per CDR3 protein. The sample contains about 180,000 distinct CDR3 sequences, roughly three fifths of which appear only once. The blood RNA (from unsorted whole blood) was obtained, and germline DNA was also extracted. The authors collected roughly 4.1 milliliters of peripheral blood before surgery.

The sample taken for sequencing was peripheral blood. The sequence was collected from a man aged 35 to 55 with primary liver carcinoma and hepatitis B virus infection. V and J are TRBV5-5 and TRBJ1-2; D gene uncertain. DNA for the CDR3: TGTGCCGCCAGCAGTTATCGGGATAAGGATGGCTACACCTTC. It translates to CAASSYRDKDGYTF.